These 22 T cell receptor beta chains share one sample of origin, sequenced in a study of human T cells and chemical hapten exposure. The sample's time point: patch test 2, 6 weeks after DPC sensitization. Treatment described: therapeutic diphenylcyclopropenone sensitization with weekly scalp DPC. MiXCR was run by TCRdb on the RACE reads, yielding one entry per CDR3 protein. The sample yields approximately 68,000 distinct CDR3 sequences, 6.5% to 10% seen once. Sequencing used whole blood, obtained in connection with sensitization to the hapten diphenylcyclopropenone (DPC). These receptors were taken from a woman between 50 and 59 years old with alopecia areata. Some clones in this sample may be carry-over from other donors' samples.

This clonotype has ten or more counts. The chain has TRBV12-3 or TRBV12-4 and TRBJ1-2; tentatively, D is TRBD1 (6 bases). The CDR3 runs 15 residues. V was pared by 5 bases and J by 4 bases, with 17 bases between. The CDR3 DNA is TGTGCCAGCAGTGAGGGGGGGGGCAGTTTCTATGGCTACACCTTC. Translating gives CASSEGGGSFYGYTF.

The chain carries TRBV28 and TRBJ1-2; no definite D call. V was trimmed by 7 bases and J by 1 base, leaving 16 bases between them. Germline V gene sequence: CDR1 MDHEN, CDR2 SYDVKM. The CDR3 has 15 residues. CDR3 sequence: CASTPPRSCNYGYTF. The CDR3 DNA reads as TGTGCCAGCACCCCCCCCCGGAGCTGTAACTATGGCTACACCTTC.

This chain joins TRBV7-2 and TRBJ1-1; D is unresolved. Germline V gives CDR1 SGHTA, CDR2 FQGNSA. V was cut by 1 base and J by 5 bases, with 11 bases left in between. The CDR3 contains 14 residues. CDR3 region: CASSLVVIDTEAFF. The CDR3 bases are TGTGCCAGCAGCTTAGTTGTTATCGATACTGAAGCTTTCTTT. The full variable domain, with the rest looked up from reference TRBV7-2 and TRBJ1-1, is GAGVSQSPSNKVTEKGKDVELRCDPISGHTALYWYRQSLGQGLEFLIYFQGNSAPDKSGLPSDRFSAERTGGSVSTLTIQRTQQEDSAVYLCASSLVVIDTEAFFGQGTRLTVV.

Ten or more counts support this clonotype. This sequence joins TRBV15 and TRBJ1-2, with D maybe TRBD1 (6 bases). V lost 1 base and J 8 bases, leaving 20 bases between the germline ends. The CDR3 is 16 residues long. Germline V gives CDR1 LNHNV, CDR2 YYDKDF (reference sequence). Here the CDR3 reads CATSRAAAGAFSGYTF. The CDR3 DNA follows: TGTGCCACCAGCAGAGCTGCGGCAGGGGCCTTTTCGGGCTACACCTTC.

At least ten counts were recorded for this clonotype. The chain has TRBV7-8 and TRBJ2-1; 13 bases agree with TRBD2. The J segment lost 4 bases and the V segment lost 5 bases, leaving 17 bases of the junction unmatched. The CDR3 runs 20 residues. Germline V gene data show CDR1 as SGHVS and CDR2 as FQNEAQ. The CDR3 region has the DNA TGTGCCAGCAGCCGGCCTCCGGGACTAGCGGGATCGGGGGGTTACAATGAGCAGTTCTTC. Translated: CASSRPPGLAGSGGYNEQFF.

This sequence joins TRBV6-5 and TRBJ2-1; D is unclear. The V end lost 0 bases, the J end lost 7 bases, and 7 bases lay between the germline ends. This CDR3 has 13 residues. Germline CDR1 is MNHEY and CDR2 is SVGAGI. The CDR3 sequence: CASSYSFQNEQFF. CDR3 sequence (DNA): TGTGCCAGCAGTTACTCGTTCCAGAATGAGCAGTTCTTC.

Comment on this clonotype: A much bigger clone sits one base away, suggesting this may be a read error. The DNA for the CDR3 is TGTGCCACCAGTGATGGAGACAGTAGCTATTGCTACACCTTC. This sequence encodes CATSDGDSSYCYTF. The chain links TRBV24-1 to TRBJ1-2, with a possible D match to TRBD1 (5 bases). CDR1 and CDR2 from the germline V gene are KGHDR and SFDVKD. The CDR3 spans 14 residues.

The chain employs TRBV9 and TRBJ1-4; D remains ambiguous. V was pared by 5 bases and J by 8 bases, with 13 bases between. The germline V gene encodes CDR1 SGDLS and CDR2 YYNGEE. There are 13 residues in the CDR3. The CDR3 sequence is CASSRGGGEKLFF. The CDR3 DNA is TGTGCCAGCAGTCGTGGAGGAGGAGAAAAACTGTTTTTT. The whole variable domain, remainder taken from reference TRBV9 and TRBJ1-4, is DSGVTQTPKHLITATGQRVTLRCSPRSGDLSVYWYQQSLDQGLQFLIQYYNGEERAKGNILERFSAQQFPDLHSELNLSSLELGDSALYFCASSRGGGEKLFFGSGTQLSVL.

This CDR3 reads CAWMGQGATYEQYF. The CDR3, as DNA: TGTGCCTGGATGGGACAGGGGGCAACGTACGAGCAGTACTTC. The chain joins TRBV30 to TRBJ2-7; 12 bases match TRBD1. This CDR3 has 14 amino acids. V dropped 4 bases and J dropped 4; count of bases not matched to a gene: 5. Germline CDR1 and CDR2: GTSNPN and SVGIG (reference sequence).

The CDR3 reads CSASYEKLFF. The DNA of the CDR3 is TGCAGTGCTAGCTATGAAAAACTGTTTTTT. The V call is TRBV20-1, the J call TRBJ1-4; D ambiguous. Trimming stripped 3 bases from V and 6 bases from J, with 2 bases between. The CDR3 is made up of 10 amino acids. The germline gives CDR1 DFQATT, CDR2 SNEGSKA (reference sequence).

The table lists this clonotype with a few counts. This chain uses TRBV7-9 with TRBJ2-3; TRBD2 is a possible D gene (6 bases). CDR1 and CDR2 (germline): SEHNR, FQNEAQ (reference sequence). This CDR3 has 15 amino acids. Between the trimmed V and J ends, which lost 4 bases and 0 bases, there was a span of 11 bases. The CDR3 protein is CASSSGTLSTDTQYF. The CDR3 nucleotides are TGTGCCAGCAGCTCTGGGACTCTTAGCACAGATACGCAGTATTTT.

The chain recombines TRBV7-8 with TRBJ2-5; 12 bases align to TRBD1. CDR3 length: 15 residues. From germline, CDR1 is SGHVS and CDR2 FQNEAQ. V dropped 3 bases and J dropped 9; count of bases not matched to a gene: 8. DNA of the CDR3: TGTGCCAGCAGCTTGGGACAGGGGGCACCGAGAGCCCAGTACTTC. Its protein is CASSLGQGAPRAQYF.

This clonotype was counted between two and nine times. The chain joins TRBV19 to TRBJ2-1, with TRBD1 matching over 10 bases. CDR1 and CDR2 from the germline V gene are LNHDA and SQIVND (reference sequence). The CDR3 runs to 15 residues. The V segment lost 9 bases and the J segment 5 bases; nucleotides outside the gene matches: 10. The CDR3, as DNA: TGTGCCAGCTTTACGCCGGGACAGGGGCACAATGAGCAGTTCTTC. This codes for CASFTPGQGHNEQFF.

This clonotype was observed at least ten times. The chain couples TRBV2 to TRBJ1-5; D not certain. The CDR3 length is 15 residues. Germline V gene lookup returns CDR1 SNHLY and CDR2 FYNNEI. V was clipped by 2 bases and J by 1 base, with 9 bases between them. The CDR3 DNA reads TGTGCCAGCAGTGAAATCGGTCCCAGCAATCAGCCCCAGCATTTT. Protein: CASSEIGPSNQPQHF.

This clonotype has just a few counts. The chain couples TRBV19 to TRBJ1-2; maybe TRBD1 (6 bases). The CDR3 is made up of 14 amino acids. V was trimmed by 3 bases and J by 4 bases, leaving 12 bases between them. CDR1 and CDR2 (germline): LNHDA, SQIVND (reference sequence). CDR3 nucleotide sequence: TGTGCCAGTAGTATCGACAGGACCGGCTATGGCTACACCTTC. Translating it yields CASSIDRTGYGYTF.

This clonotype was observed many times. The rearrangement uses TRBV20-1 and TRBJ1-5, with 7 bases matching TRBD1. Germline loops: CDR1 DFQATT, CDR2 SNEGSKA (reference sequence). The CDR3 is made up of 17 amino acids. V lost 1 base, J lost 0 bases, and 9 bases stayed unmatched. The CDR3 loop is CSARGLPGTVSNQPQHF. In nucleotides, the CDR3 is TGCAGTGCTAGAGGGCTACCCGGGACAGTTAGCAATCAGCCCCAGCATTTT.

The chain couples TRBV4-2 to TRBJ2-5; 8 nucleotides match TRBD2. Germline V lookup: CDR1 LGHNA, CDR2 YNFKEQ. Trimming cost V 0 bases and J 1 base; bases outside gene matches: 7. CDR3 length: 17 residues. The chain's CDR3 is CASSQDSAGEFQETQYF. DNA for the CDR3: TGTGCCAGCAGCCAAGATTCAGCGGGAGAGTTCCAAGAGACCCAGTACTTC.

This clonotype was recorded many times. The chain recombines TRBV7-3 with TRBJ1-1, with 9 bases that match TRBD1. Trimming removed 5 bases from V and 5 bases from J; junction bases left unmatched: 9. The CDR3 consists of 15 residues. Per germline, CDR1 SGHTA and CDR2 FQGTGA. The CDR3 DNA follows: TGTGCCAGCAGCCCGACAGGGGGTAGAGGAACTGAAGCTTTCTTT. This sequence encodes CASSPTGGRGTEAFF.

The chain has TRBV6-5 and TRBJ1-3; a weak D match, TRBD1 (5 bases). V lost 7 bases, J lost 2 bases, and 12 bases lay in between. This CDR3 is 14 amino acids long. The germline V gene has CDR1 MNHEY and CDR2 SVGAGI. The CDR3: CASTTGGAGNTIYF. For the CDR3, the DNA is TGTGCCAGCACCACCGGGGGGGCTGGAAACACCATATATTTT.

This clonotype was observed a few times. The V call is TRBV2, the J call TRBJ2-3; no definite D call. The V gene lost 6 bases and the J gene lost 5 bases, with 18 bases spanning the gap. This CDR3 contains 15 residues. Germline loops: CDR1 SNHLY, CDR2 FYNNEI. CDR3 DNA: TGTGCCAGCAGCGCCCAAGACCCACCGGGAGATACGCAGTATTTT. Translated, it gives CASSAQDPPGDTQYF.

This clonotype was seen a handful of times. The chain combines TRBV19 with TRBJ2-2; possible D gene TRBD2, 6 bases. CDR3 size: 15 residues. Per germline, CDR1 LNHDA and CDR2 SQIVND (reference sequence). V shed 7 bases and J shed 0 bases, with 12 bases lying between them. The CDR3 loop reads CASMPIAANTGELFF. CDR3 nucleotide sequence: TGTGCCAGTATGCCAATAGCGGCGAACACCGGGGAGCTGTTTTTT.

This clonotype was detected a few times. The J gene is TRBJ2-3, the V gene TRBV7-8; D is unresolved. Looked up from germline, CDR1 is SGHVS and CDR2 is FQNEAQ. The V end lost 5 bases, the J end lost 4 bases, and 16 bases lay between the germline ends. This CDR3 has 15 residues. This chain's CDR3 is CASSPNRVSPDTQYF. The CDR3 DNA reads TGTGCCAGCAGCCCCAATAGGGTGTCGCCAGATACGCAGTATTTT.